These 17 T cell receptor beta chains were sequenced from one sample in a study of T cell responses to AZD1222 COVID-19 vaccine. Generated by immunoSEQ multiplex PCR, the TCRdb table keeps only in-frame clones and is missing some. This sample carries 200,000 to 250,000 clones, about 94% of them seen once, and the ten largest clones take roughly 1.8%. The starting material was peripheral blood, obtained 28 days after the second dose of the MenACWY control vaccine. All receptors derive from an adult who received the MenACWY meningococcal vaccine as a control.

This chain uses TRBV27 with TRBJ2-7, with 7 nucleotides matching TRBD2. The CDR3 totals 14 residues. Germline V gene lookup returns CDR1 MNHEY and CDR2 SMNVEV (reference sequence). The V and J ends lost 3 bases and 6 bases, in that order; junction bases with no gene match: 8. CDR3 DNA: TGTGCCAGCAGTTTTTGGGCGGGAGTAGTCGAGCAGTACTTC. Its translation is CASSFWAGVVEQYF.

The chain links TRBV7-9 to TRBJ1-4, with TRBD1 identical over 9 bases. After removal of 5 bases from V and 9 bases from J, the junction contained 16 bases not matched to a gene. Per the germline V gene, CDR1 is SEHNR and CDR2 is FQNEAQ (reference sequence). The CDR3 runs 17 residues. The CDR3 DNA follows: TGTGCCAGCAGCACTGGACAGGGGAGCCCTAATCCCAAAAAACTGTTTTTT. This sequence encodes CASSTGQGSPNPKKLFF.

The chain joins TRBV5-1 to TRBJ1-4; TRBD1 matches at 7 bases. V shed 3 bases and J 8 bases; nucleotides not matched to a gene: 7. The CDR3 is 14 residues long. Per the germline V gene, CDR1 is SGHRS and CDR2 is YFSETQ. CDR3 in DNA: TGCGCCAGCAGCTCCGGGACAGTAGGAGAAAAACTGTTTTTT. Encoded protein: CASSSGTVGEKLFF.

The chain carries TRBV4-2 and TRBJ2-1; D might be TRBD1 or TRBD2, each matching 5 bases. CDR3 size: 16 residues. V lost 4 bases, J lost 3 bases, and 16 bases lay in between. Germline values: CDR1 LGHNA, CDR2 YNFKEQ. CDR3 nucleotides: TGTGCCAGCAGCCCCGTGGGGGTGGAAGGCTACAATGAGCAGTTCTTC. As protein: CASSPVGVEGYNEQFF.

V and J are TRBV6-5 and TRBJ1-4, with D tentatively TRBD1 (6 bases). CDR1 is MNHEY, CDR2 SVGAGI, per germline. V was shortened by 4 bases and J by 5 bases, with 17 bases between the two germline ends. This CDR3 region has 16 residues. The CDR3 DNA reads as TGTGCCAGCAGTTCTTACCCTTCTCAGGGGAATGAAAAACTGTTTTTT. It yields the protein CASSSYPSQGNEKLFF.

The gene calls are TRBV18 and TRBJ1-1, with D tentatively TRBD1 (5 bases). CDR3 length: 15 residues. The V end was cut by 2 bases, the J end by 9 bases, with 19 bases between. CDR1 is KGHSH and CDR2 is LQKENI in the germline V gene. The CDR3 loop is CASSPTERPGRKAFF. In nucleotides, the CDR3 is TGTGCCAGCTCACCAACGGAGCGACCGGGGCGAAAAGCTTTCTTT.

This chain joins TRBV19 and TRBJ2-5; D might be TRBD1 (6 bases). CDR1 is LNHDA and CDR2 is SQIVND in the germline V gene (reference sequence). The CDR3 length is 16 residues. V was pared by 4 bases and J by 4 bases, with 19 bases between. The chain's CDR3 is CASSKTTGSERETQYF. CDR3 in DNA: TGTGCCAGTAGTAAAACAACAGGGTCTGAACGAGAGACCCAGTACTTC.

V and J are TRBV19 and TRBJ2-5, with a possible D match to TRBD2 (6 bases). Germline V gene sequence: CDR1 LNHDA, CDR2 SQIVND (reference sequence). Trimming took 5 bases from V and 1 from J, leaving 14 bases between them. The CDR3 is 15 amino acids. The chain's CDR3 is CASSPRDSIQETQYF. As DNA, the CDR3 is TGTGCCAGTAGTCCGAGGGACTCTATCCAAGAGACCCAGTACTTC.

V usage is TRBV2 and J usage is TRBJ2-5; a weak D match, TRBD2 (5 bases). Germline CDR1 and CDR2: SNHLY and FYNNEI. Trimming took 6 bases from V and 3 from J, leaving 11 bases between them. CDR3 length equals 13 residues. CDR3 residues: CASSPRAEETQYF. The DNA for the CDR3 is TGTGCCAGCAGCCCGAGGGCGGAAGAGACCCAGTACTTC.

The rearrangement joins TRBV25-1 to TRBJ2-3; the D is unclear. The V end was cut by 3 bases, the J end by 6 bases, with 16 bases between. CDR3 length: 15 amino acids. Germline CDR1 is MGHDK and CDR2 is SYGVNS. The CDR3 nucleotides are TGTGCCAGCAGTGACCTCTTGGCCCAGCCGGATACGCAGTATTTT. Translation gives CASSDLLAQPDTQYF.

This rearrangement joins TRBV6-2 or TRBV6-3 to TRBJ2-5; maybe TRBD1 (6 bases). Per germline, CDR1 MNHEY and CDR2 SVGEGT. The V gene lost 3 bases and the J gene lost 2 bases, with 19 bases spanning the gap. The CDR3 sequence is 17 residues long. In DNA form, the CDR3 reads TGTGCCAGCAGTTATGACAATGGGGGCGCTGGGCAAGAGACCCAGTACTTC. Residues: CASSYDNGGAGQETQYF.

The V call is TRBV9, the J call TRBJ1-1; no firm D call. CDR1 SGDLS and CDR2 YYNGEE come from the germline V gene. Deletions cut 0 bases from V and 3 bases from J, with 9 bases between. This CDR3 spans 14 amino acids. Here the CDR3 reads CASSVGGQDTEAFF. The DNA of the CDR3 is TGTGCCAGCAGCGTAGGTGGCCAGGACACTGAAGCTTTCTTT.

CDR3 sequence (DNA): TGTGCCAGCAGCGGATCATTTAGCAATCAGCCCCAGCATTTT. It translates to CASSGSFSNQPQHF. The V call is TRBV5-5, the J call TRBJ1-5; D unresolved. Germline V gene lookup returns CDR1 SGHKS and CDR2 YYEKEE (reference sequence). There are 14 residues in the CDR3. V lost 4 bases, J lost 0 bases, and 8 bases lay in between.

As for this clone: The sample carries other DNA sequences with the same CDR3. The V and J genes are TRBV28 and TRBJ2-5; no firm D call. Germline V CDR1 and CDR2: MDHEN, SYDVKM. The CDR3 is 12 amino acids. V lost 5 bases to trimming and J lost 5 bases, with 9 bases between them. The CDR3 here is CASSLRRETQYF. DNA of the CDR3: TGTGCCAGCAGTCTAAGGCGGGAGACCCAGTACTTC.

This clone was picked up a small number of times. The gene calls are TRBV3-1 (or the pseudogene TRBV3-2) and TRBJ1-3; no reliable D call. CDR1 is LGHDT and CDR2 is YNNKEL in the germline V gene (reference sequence). This CDR3 comprises 14 residues. V shed 4 bases and J shed 4 bases, with 11 bases lying between them. In DNA form, the CDR3 reads TGTGCCAGCAGCCCCCAGACCGCCGGAAACACCATATATTTT. Amino acid sequence: CASSPQTAGNTIYF.

The rearrangement links TRBV5-1 to TRBJ1-1, with 7 bases that match TRBD1. V shed 0 bases and J 4 bases; nucleotides not matched to a gene: 6. The germline gives CDR1 SGHRS, CDR2 YFSETQ. The CDR3 has 15 amino acids. The CDR3 sequence is CASSLDGQAVTEAFF. The CDR3 DNA follows: TGCGCCAGCAGCTTGGACGGACAGGCGGTCACTGAAGCTTTCTTT.

The rearrangement joins TRBV28 to TRBJ1-2; tentatively, D is TRBD1 (6 bases). CDR3 length: 13 amino acids. V lost 4 bases, J lost 3 bases, and 9 bases lay in between. Germline CDR1 MDHEN, CDR2 SYDVKM. For the CDR3, the DNA is TGTGCCAGCAGTTGGGGGCGCGACTATGGCTACACCTTC. Its translation: CASSWGRDYGYTF.